This entry features one TCR beta chain sequence. CDR3 size: 11 residues. Unmatched junction bases numbered 4, after V lost 5 bases and J lost 9 bases. CDR1 and CDR2 (germline): DFQATT, SNEGSKA (reference sequence). This entry is derived from a study of blood T cell repertoires in COVID-19. Looking at the study overall: COVID-19 samples from acute and convalescent phases originated in the United States, Italy and Spain.

Libraries were prepared by immunoSEQ multiplex PCR; TCRdb keeps only in-frame clonotypes and omits some of them. The table includes roughly 270,000 clones, about 82% detected once. Source material: peripheral blood. The source of this sequence is a man aged 50 to 59 with active or convalescent COVID-19. The chain uses TRBV20-1 and TRBJ2-1, with 7 nucleotides matching TRBD1. The CDR3 is CSADRVGEQFF. CDR3 in DNA: TGCAGTGCTGACAGGGTAGGTGAGCAGTTCTTC.